These 21 T cell receptor beta chains share one sample of origin, sequenced in a study of blood T cell repertoires in COVID-19. Profiling relied on immunoSEQ multiplex PCR, and the TCRdb table lists in-frame clones only, not all of them. The repertoire holds roughly 290,000 clones, around 90% seen once, with about 5.5% in the top ten. Sequencing was done on a sample of PBMCs or T cells enriched from blood (not recorded which). Source of these receptors: a woman aged 35 to 49 who had recovered from COVID-19.

The J gene is TRBJ1-2, the V gene TRBV4-1; D not certain. Germline loops: CDR1 MGHRA, CDR2 YSYEKL. There are 15 residues in the CDR3. With 1 base removed from V and 6 bases from J, the gap between germline ends came to 15 bases. Here the CDR3 reads CASSQVSGPGNGYTF. In nucleotides, the CDR3 is TGCGCCAGCAGCCAAGTATCCGGGCCGGGGAATGGCTACACCTTC.

This clone was observed a single time. The CDR3: CASSEQGWAGELFF. The CDR3 DNA follows: TGTGCCAGCAGTGAACAGGGTTGGGCCGGGGAGCTGTTTTTT. V gene TRBV2 combines with J gene TRBJ2-2; D possibly corresponds to TRBD1 (5 bases). Germline V gives CDR1 SNHLY, CDR2 FYNNEI. The CDR3 is made up of 14 amino acids. Trimming shortened V by 2 bases and J by 6 bases, and 10 bases separated the two germline ends.

The rearrangement uses TRBV11-3 and TRBJ1-6; no reliable D call. This CDR3 is 16 amino acids long. Germline-derived CDR1 and CDR2 are SGHNT and YENEEA. Trimming took off 0 bases at V and 7 bases at J, with 13 bases between the two ends. CDR3 in DNA: TGTGCCAGCAGCTTAGAGAGCGGGTCCAAAAATTCACCCCTCCACTTT. Translation: CASSLESGSKNSPLHF. The variable domain in full, completed from reference TRBV11-3 and TRBJ1-6, reads EAGVVQSPRYKIIEKKQPVAFWCNPISGHNTLYWYLQNLGQGPELLIRYENEEAVDDSQLPKDRFSAERLKGVDSTLKIQPAELGDSAVYLCASSLESGSKNSPLHFGNGTRLTVT.

The rearrangement links TRBV27 to TRBJ1-1; D is perhaps TRBD1 (5 bases). This CDR3 spans 14 amino acids. In germline, CDR1 is MNHEY, CDR2 SMNVEV (reference sequence). With 2 bases removed from V and 8 bases from J, the gap between germline ends came to 15 bases. DNA of the CDR3: TGTGCCAGCAGTTTAAATATCCGGGGGGGAGAAGCTTTCTTT. Its protein product is CASSLNIRGGEAFF.

The chain links TRBV6-4 to TRBJ2-5, with 7 bases aligning to TRBD2. Germline V lookup: CDR1 MRHNA, CDR2 SNTAGT. The V and J ends lost 3 bases and 0 bases, in that order; junction bases with no gene match: 19. The CDR3 spans 20 residues. The CDR3 DNA reads TGTGCCAGCAGTGATCCCAGCGGGACCTCCCCGCCGAACAACCAAGAGACCCAGTACTTC. It specifies CASSDPSGTSPPNNQETQYF.

This clone appeared once. The chain carries TRBV3-1 (or the pseudogene TRBV3-2) and TRBJ1-3; 9 nucleotides align to TRBD1. CDR1 is LGHDT, CDR2 YNNKEL, per germline (reference sequence). V was clipped by 6 bases and J by 1 base; unmatched bases: 13. The CDR3 runs 18 residues. The CDR3 spells CASRKRGGQGRSGNTIYF. CDR3 sequence (DNA): TGTGCCAGCAGAAAAAGAGGGGGACAGGGTAGGTCTGGAAACACCATATATTTT.

Of note for this clone: Other nucleotide sequences from this sample produce the same CDR3. The chain is built from TRBV18 and TRBJ2-7; 8 bases agree with TRBD2. This CDR3 comprises 14 residues. Germline trimming cut 2 bases from V and 3 bases from J; bases unmatched to any gene: 3. Germline loops: CDR1 KGHSH, CDR2 LQKENI. CDR3: CASSPTSGSYEQYF. For the CDR3, the DNA is TGTGCCAGCTCACCAACTAGCGGTAGCTACGAGCAGTACTTC.

This chain connects TRBV2 to TRBJ2-1; possibly TRBD1 for D (5 bases). The CDR3 runs to 13 residues. CDR1 is SNHLY and CDR2 is FYNNEI in the germline V gene. V was shortened by 4 bases and J by 8 bases, with 12 bases between the two germline ends. The CDR3 sequence is CASSVGFRDEQFF. CDR3 DNA: TGTGCCAGCAGTGTCGGATTCAGGGATGAGCAGTTCTTC. Looking up the rest from reference TRBV2 and TRBJ2-1 gives the full variable domain: EPEVTQTPSHQVTQMGQEVILRCVPISNHLYFYWYRQILGQKVEFLVSFYNNEISEKSEIFDDQFSVERPDGSNFTLKIRSTKLEDSAMYFCASSVGFRDEQFFGPGTRLTVL.

The chain employs TRBV4-3 and TRBJ1-2; 7 bases map to TRBD1. V shed 3 bases, J shed 0 bases, and the junction held 7 bases outside the gene matches. This CDR3 has 16 residues. The germline CDR1 and CDR2 sequences are LGHNA and YSLEER. The CDR3 coding sequence is TGCGCCAGCAGCCAGGATGGGACAGAACCTAACTATGGCTACACCTTC. Its translation: CASSQDGTEPNYGYTF.

J is TRBJ2-2 and V is TRBV19; tentatively, D is TRBD2 (5 bases). CDR1 is LNHDA and CDR2 is SQIVND in the germline V gene (reference sequence). Trimming removed 5 bases from V and 1 base from J, with 20 bases in between. The CDR3 sequence is 18 residues long. CDR3 in DNA: TGTGCCAGTAGTCAGCGGCCGTCCTCACTGGGGAACACCGGGGAGCTGTTTTTT. This sequence encodes CASSQRPSSLGNTGELFF.

The CDR3 DNA reads as TGTGCCAGCAGCTCGCGGGACAGGGACTCTAACTATGGCTACACCTTC. It codes for CASSSRDRDSNYGYTF. J is TRBJ1-2 and V is TRBV7-9; TRBD1 aligns across 9 bases. Trimming removed 4 bases from V and 0 bases from J; junction bases left unmatched: 6. Germline CDR1 SEHNR, CDR2 FQNEAQ (reference sequence). The CDR3 runs 16 residues.

The gene calls are TRBV3-1 (or the pseudogene TRBV3-2) and TRBJ1-2; 8 bases fit TRBD1. Losses at the gene ends were 3 bases for V and 7 bases for J; bases not matched to a gene: 13. Germline V gives CDR1 LGHDT, CDR2 YNNKEL (reference sequence). The length of the CDR3 is 16 residues. CDR3 nucleotides: TGTGCCAGCAGCCACTACGCCACAGGGGGTGGTAGTGGCTACACCTTC. Encoded protein: CASSHYATGGGSGYTF.

The V and J genes are TRBV27 and TRBJ1-2; 9 positions match TRBD1. This CDR3 is built from 13 residues. V shed 5 bases and J 7 bases; nucleotides not matched to a gene: 5. Germline V gene lookup returns CDR1 MNHEY and CDR2 SMNVEV (reference sequence). The CDR3 coding sequence is TGTGCCAGCAGTCAAGGGACAGGGTTTGGCTACACCTTC. Protein: CASSQGTGFGYTF.

The chain employs TRBV28 and TRBJ2-7; 10 nucleotides agree with TRBD2. The trim removed 2 bases at V and 7 bases at J, leaving 11 bases unmatched. Germline V gene sequence: CDR1 MDHEN, CDR2 SYDVKM. CDR3 length equals 16 residues. The CDR3 sequence: CASSLPLSGRAQEQYF. Here the CDR3 DNA reads TGTGCCAGCAGTTTACCCCTAAGCGGGAGGGCGCAGGAGCAGTACTTC.

This clone was counted a few times. CDR3 sequence (DNA): TGTGCCAGCAGTGAAGTTGACAGGGGGGGATCCTATGGCTACACCTTC. Protein sequence: CASSEVDRGGSYGYTF. The chain uses TRBV6-1 and TRBJ1-2; the match to TRBD1 covers 9 bases. The ends lost 1 base at V and 4 bases at J; junction bases unmatched: 7. The CDR3 extends over 16 amino acids. The germline CDR1 and CDR2 sequences are MNHNS and SASEGT.

The J gene is TRBJ1-6, the V gene TRBV28, with a weak D call TRBD1 (6 bases). Germline lookup yields CDR1 MDHEN and CDR2 SYDVKM. CDR3 length equals 15 residues. V was pared by 6 bases and J by 7 bases, with 16 bases between. The CDR3 reads CASRDGGTRNSPLHF. DNA of the CDR3: TGTGCCAGCAGGGACGGGGGGACAAGGAATTCACCCCTCCACTTT. Combining the CDR3 with reference TRBV28 and TRBJ1-6 gives the whole variable domain DVKVTQSSRYLVKRTGEKVFLECVQDMDHENMFWYRQDPGLGLRLIYFSYDVKMKEKGDIPEGYSVSREKKERFSLILESASTNQTSMYLCASRDGGTRNSPLHFGNGTRLTVT.

The rearrangement joins TRBV19 to TRBJ2-7; D remains ambiguous. CDR1 is LNHDA and CDR2 is SQIVND in the germline V gene (reference sequence). The CDR3 has 16 amino acids. V was clipped by 4 bases and J by 2 bases, with 18 bases between them. This chain's CDR3 is CASSTTGTPRPYEQYF. CDR3 in DNA: TGTGCCAGTAGTACTACGGGTACCCCTCGCCCCTACGAGCAGTACTTC.

This sequence joins TRBV5-4 and TRBJ2-1; 7 nucleotides match TRBD1. CDR1 and CDR2 from the germline V gene are SGHNT and YYREEE (reference sequence). The trim removed 0 bases at V and 7 bases at J, leaving 7 bases unmatched. The length of the CDR3 is 15 residues. The CDR3 spells CASSLEGTTGNEQFF. The CDR3 coding sequence is TGTGCCAGCAGCTTGGAGGGGACGACAGGGAATGAGCAGTTCTTC.

This clone has a handful of counts. The chain couples TRBV29-1 to TRBJ1-1; D not resolved. Germline-derived CDR1 and CDR2 are SQVTM and ANQGSEA. There are 13 residues in the CDR3. V was pared by 1 base and J by 3 bases, with 9 bases between. CDR3 region: CSVEAGLHTEAFF. DNA for the CDR3: TGCAGCGTTGAAGCAGGATTACACACTGAAGCTTTCTTT.

There are a few counts of this clone. V and J are TRBV18 and TRBJ2-1; the match to TRBD2 covers 7 bases. The germline V gene has CDR1 KGHSH and CDR2 LQKENI. V was pared by 5 bases and J by 12 bases, with 13 bases of the junction left unmatched. The CDR3 loop spans 14 amino acids. The CDR3 protein is CASSIHLAEMGQFF. CDR3 sequence (DNA): TGTGCCAGCTCAATCCACCTAGCGGAAATGGGGCAGTTCTTC.

The rearrangement uses TRBV10-3 and TRBJ2-5, with 9 bases lining up with TRBD2. V dropped 4 bases and J dropped 3; count of bases not matched to a gene: 12. Germline lookup yields CDR1 ENHRY and CDR2 SYGVKD. The CDR3 has 17 residues. As DNA, the CDR3 is TGTGCCATCAGTGCGGATAGCGGGAGTATTTTAGAAGAGACCCAGTACTTC. The encoded protein is CAISADSGSILEETQYF.